This T cell receptor beta chain is drawn from a study of OX40 agonist ivuxolimab in advanced cancers. Study-level information: An agonistic human IgG2 monoclonal antibody against OX40 (CD134) was given.

This CDR3 is 13 amino acids long. Germline V gene lookup returns CDR1 SGHRS and CDR2 YFSETQ. V lost 4 bases and J lost 11, with 13 bases in between. This clone was seen just once. Its matching antigen is unknown. The study, taken as a whole, reports: Near-lowest levels of clonal expansion characterized partial responders at 0.1-3.0 mg/kg. Antigen specificity was not determined for the expanded peripheral T cells.

Clones were sequenced by immunoSEQ multiplex PCR, and TCRdb holds only the in-frame ones, with some missing. The table includes 55,000 to 70,000 clones, 75% to 85% detected once. The rearrangement uses TRBV5-1 and TRBJ2-6; D remains ambiguous. Sequences were derived from CD4+ or CD8+ T cells sorted from blood, sampled in a trial of the OX40 agonist ivuxolimab. The receptor was isolated from an adult with an advanced solid tumor such as melanoma, head and neck, liver or kidney cancer. The CDR3 DNA follows: TGCGCCAGCAGCCAGCAGTTCAGAGACGTCCTGACTTTC. Translated, it gives CASSQQFRDVLTF.